Listed below are T cell receptor beta chains from one sample, sequenced in a study of blood T cell repertoires in COVID-19. Some clones are missing from TCRdb's copy, which holds only in-frame ones; the method was immunoSEQ multiplex PCR. The sample has about 340,000 clones; approximately 83% are singletons. The sequencing input was PBMCs or T cells enriched from blood (not recorded which). The origin of the receptors is a woman aged 40 to 50 with acute COVID-19. Each CDR3 is given with its conserved first and last residue. Each record gives: J gene, clone size, V gene, D gene, CDR3 protein, CDR3 DNA. D genes are given only for firm matches. The size field is filled for only some rows; it gives once, few, many or a size class.

TRBJ1-5 | NA | TRBV25-1 | TRBD1 | CASSQTGVWGNQPQHF | TGTGCCAGCAGCCAAACAGGGGTCTGGGGGAATCAGCCCCAGCATTTT
TRBJ2-1 | NA | TRBV10-3 | NA | CAISEPTFYNEQFF | TGTGCCATCAGTGAGCCTACCTTTTACAATGAGCAGTTCTTC
TRBJ2-7 | NA | TRBV15 | TRBD1 | CATSRDRGLGYEQYF | TGTGCCACCAGCAGAGACAGGGGGCTGGGGTACGAGCAGTACTTC
TRBJ2-2 | few | TRBV2 | TRBD2 | CASSEGTSGANTGELFF | TGTGCCAGCAGTGAAGGGACTAGCGGTGCGAACACCGGGGAGCTGTTTTTT
TRBJ2-1 | NA | TRBV28 | TRBD2 | CASSLNGPGLAGVLSYNEQFF | TGTGCCAGCAGTTTGAACGGACCCGGACTAGCGGGAGTCCTAAGCTACAATGAGCAGTTCTTC
TRBJ1-6 | NA | TRBV7-9 | NA | CASSLAESAVWPLHF | TGTGCCAGCAGCTTAGCTGAGTCGGCGGTGTGGCCCCTCCACTTT
TRBJ2-5 | NA | TRBV29-1 | NA | CSVEEESGGETQYF | TGCAGCGTTGAAGAGGAGTCAGGCGGGGAGACCCAGTACTTC
TRBJ2-2 | NA | TRBV7-8 | NA | CASSYWSGELFF | TGTGCCAGCAGCTACTGGTCCGGGGAGCTGTTTTTT
TRBJ1-2 | NA | TRBV6-5 | NA | CASSYSNINYGYTF | TGTGCCAGCAGTTACTCGAACATTAACTATGGCTACACCTTC
TRBJ2-7 | NA | TRBV4-1 | TRBD2 | CASSHGLAGSGEQYF | TGCGCCAGCAGCCATGGCTTAGCGGGATCGGGCGAGCAGTACTTC
TRBJ1-2 | NA | TRBV19 | NA | CASSTTSGTPRRVGYTF | TGTGCCAGTAGTACGACCTCCGGGACCCCAAGGAGGGTGGGCTACACCTTC
TRBJ1-1 | NA | TRBV27 | TRBD1 | CASSLLTPTGRFTEAFF | TGTGCCAGCAGTTTATTGACCCCGACAGGGAGGTTCACTGAAGCTTTCTTT
TRBJ2-1 | NA | TRBV7-2 | NA | CASSLRGANVEQFF | TGTGCCAGCAGCTTGCGGGGAGCGAACGTTGAGCAGTTCTTC
TRBJ2-1 | few | TRBV2 | TRBD2 | CATNILAGVNNEQFF | TGTGCCACAAATATCCTAGCGGGGGTCAATAATGAGCAGTTCTTC
TRBJ1-2 | NA | TRBV18 | NA | CASSQIDRSNYGYTF | TGTGCCAGCTCCCAAATAGACAGGTCTAACTATGGCTACACCTTC
TRBJ2-2 | NA | TRBV9 | TRBD2 | CASSGRAGGGTGELFF | TGTGCCAGCAGCGGGAGAGCGGGAGGGGGCACCGGGGAGCTGTTTTTT
TRBJ2-7 | NA | TRBV19 | NA | CASSMGLGDVYEQYF | TGTGCCAGTAGTATGGGACTTGGGGACGTCTACGAGCAGTACTTC
TRBJ2-5 | NA | TRBV28 | TRBD2 | CASSFGLAGATQYF | TGTGCCAGCAGTTTTGGACTAGCGGGAGCAACCCAGTACTTC
TRBJ1-1 | once | TRBV4-1 | NA | CASSQVFPPGVNTEAFF | TGCGCCAGCAGCCAAGTCTTTCCTCCGGGGGTGAACACTGAAGCTTTCTTT
TRBJ2-5 | NA | TRBV6-6 | NA | CASTNGGTAQETQYF | TGTGCCAGCACCAACGGCGGGACAGCCCAAGAGACCCAGTACTTC
TRBJ1-4 | NA | TRBV19 | TRBD1 | CASSTRDRVVIEKLFF | TGTGCCAGTAGTACCCGGGACAGGGTGGTTATTGAAAAACTGTTTTTT
TRBJ2-5 | NA | TRBV19 | NA | CASSTPPDRTQETQYF | TGTGCCAGTAGTACTCCACCAGACAGGACCCAAGAGACCCAGTACTTC
TRBJ1-1 | NA | TRBV3-1/TRBV3-2 | NA | CASTPLGTSVTEAFF | TGTGCCAGCACACCCCTCGGGACTTCTGTCACTGAAGCTTTCTTT
TRBJ1-6 | NA | TRBV6-2/TRBV6-3 | TRBD1 | CASSYSSQSGTGGSVSPLHF | TGTGCCAGCAGTTACTCGAGCCAGTCCGGGACAGGGGGATCGGTTTCACCCCTCCACTTT
TRBJ2-1 | NA | TRBV10-3 | NA | CAITKDSYNEQFF | TGTGCCATCACTAAGGACAGCTACAATGAGCAGTTCTTC
TRBJ2-1 | NA | TRBV7-9 | TRBD2 | CASSSIAGGPYNEQFF | TGTGCCAGCAGCTCAATAGCGGGGGGGCCGTACAATGAGCAGTTCTTC
TRBJ1-2 | NA | TRBV5-1 | TRBD1 | CASSLGTESNYGYTF | TGCGCCAGCAGCTTAGGGACAGAGAGTAACTATGGCTACACCTTC
TRBJ1-6 | once | TRBV9 | TRBD1 | CASSVEDRASPLHF | TGTGCCAGCAGCGTCGAGGACAGGGCTTCACCCCTCCACTTT
TRBJ1-6 | NA | TRBV5-8 | NA | CASSLGGIASPLHF | TGTGCCAGCAGCTTAGGCGGGATCGCTTCACCCCTCCACTTT
TRBJ2-2 | many | TRBV4-2 | NA | CASSRNQLNTGELFF | TGTGCCAGCAGTCGCAACCAACTTAACACCGGGGAGCTGTTTTTT
TRBJ1-2 | NA | TRBV5-1 | NA | CASSLSSGNYGYTF | TGCGCCAGCAGCTTGTCCTCAGGGAACTATGGCTACACCTTC
TRBJ1-1 | NA | TRBV3-1/TRBV3-2 | NA | CASSQISSGTEAFF | TGTGCCAGCAGCCAAATATCCTCGGGAACTGAAGCTTTCTTT
TRBJ1-1 | NA | TRBV19 | NA | CASSGTGRLNTEAFF | TGTGCCAGTAGTGGAACAGGGAGACTGAACACTGAAGCTTTCTTT
TRBJ1-6 | NA | TRBV28 | NA | CASSPLGSPLHF | TGTGCCAGCAGTCCCCTAGGATCACCCCTCCACTTT
TRBJ1-1 | NA | TRBV2 | TRBD1 | CASRGTVERSAFF | TGTGCCAGCAGGGGGACAGTAGAACGGTCGGCTTTCTTT
TRBJ1-2 | NA | TRBV18 | NA | CASSPNSGFYTF | TGTGCCAGCTCACCGAATTCAGGCTTCTACACCTTC
TRBJ2-6 | NA | TRBV27 | TRBD1 | CASSLGGQAGANVLTF | TGTGCCAGCAGTTTAGGAGGACAGGCTGGGGCCAACGTCCTGACTTTC
TRBJ1-2 | NA | TRBV18 | NA | CASSPRMGRGYNYGYTF | TGTGCCAGCTCACCACGGATGGGAAGAGGGTACAACTATGGCTACACCTTC
TRBJ1-5 | NA | TRBV7-2 | NA | CASSLAGGYSQPQHF | TGTGCCAGCAGCTTAGCGGGAGGGTATAGTCAGCCCCAGCATTTT
TRBJ2-6 | NA | TRBV12-5 | TRBD1 | CASGLVPRTGDTGANVLTF | TGTGCTAGTGGTTTGGTACCCCGGACAGGGGATACAGGGGCCAACGTCCTGACTTTC
TRBJ2-7 | NA | TRBV5-6 | TRBD1 | CASSLGQGSEQYF | TGTGCCAGCAGCTTGGGACAGGGGTCCGAGCAGTACTTC
TRBJ2-7 | NA | TRBV6-5 | TRBD2 | CASSFASGSPYEQYF | TGTGCCAGCAGTTTTGCTAGCGGGAGCCCCTACGAGCAGTACTTC
TRBJ2-2 | NA | TRBV18 | NA | CASSPFTSGNTGELFF | TGTGCCAGCTCACCCTTCACCAGCGGTAACACCGGGGAGCTGTTTTTT
TRBJ1-2 | NA | TRBV5-4 | TRBD1 | CASSPPGTVIGYTF | TGTGCCAGCAGCCCACCTGGGACAGTTATTGGCTACACCTTC
TRBJ2-7 | NA | TRBV2 | NA | CASSPLIEQYF | TGTGCCAGCAGCCCCTTAATCGAGCAGTACTTC
TRBJ2-7 | NA | TRBV18 | NA | CASSPRAGSHEQYF | TGTGCCAGCTCACCAAGGGCAGGGTCCCACGAGCAGTACTTC
TRBJ2-7 | NA | TRBV14 | NA | CASSQDYLGSMQYF | TGTGCCAGCAGCCAAGATTATTTGGGCTCGATGCAGTACTTC
TRBJ2-7 | once | TRBV7-2 | NA | CASSSPGHNYEQYF | TGTGCCAGCAGCTCTCCGGGACACAATTACGAGCAGTACTTC
TRBJ2-2 | NA | TRBV28 | NA | CASTRLANTGELFF | TGTGCCAGCACCAGGCTTGCGAACACCGGGGAGCTGTTTTTT
TRBJ2-3 | NA | TRBV16 | TRBD2 | CASSQFLAGNTDTQYF | TGTGCCAGCAGCCAATTCTTAGCGGGAAACACAGATACGCAGTATTTT
TRBJ2-4 | once | TRBV20-1 | NA | CSARAGDIQYF | TGCAGTGCTCGGGCCGGGGACATTCAGTACTTC
TRBJ2-1 | NA | TRBV29-1 | TRBD2 | CSAGTSGYNEQFF | TGCAGCGCCGGGACTAGCGGCTACAATGAGCAGTTCTTC
TRBJ1-3 | few | TRBV5-4 | TRBD1 | CASSRQGTSGNTIYF | TGTGCCAGCAGCCGACAGGGAACCTCTGGAAACACCATATATTTT
TRBJ1-2 | NA | TRBV3-1/TRBV3-2 | NA | CASSQSGTPGVLFGYTF | TGTGCCAGCAGCCAATCGGGTACGCCAGGGGTGCTTTTCGGCTACACCTTC
TRBJ2-3 | NA | TRBV11-3 | TRBD1 | CASSTGTGITDTQYF | TGTGCCAGCAGCACGGGGACAGGGATTACAGATACGCAGTATTTT
TRBJ1-1 | NA | TRBV5-4 | NA | CASSLGPGENTEAFF | TGTGCCAGCAGCTTGGGTCCAGGGGAGAACACTGAAGCTTTCTTT
TRBJ2-1 | NA | TRBV5-4 | NA | CASSDQVTTNEQFF | TGTGCCAGCAGCGACCAGGTGACTACCAATGAGCAGTTCTTC
TRBJ1-2 | NA | TRBV19 | TRBD1 | CASRPWDSHGYTF | TGTGCCAGTAGACCTTGGGACAGCCATGGCTACACCTTC
TRBJ1-6 | NA | TRBV19 | NA | CASSIGGVDNSPLHF | TGTGCCAGTAGTATAGGCGGGGTTGATAATTCACCCCTCCACTTT
TRBJ2-6 | NA | TRBV27 | TRBD2 | CASSWGGGANVLTF | TGTGCCAGCAGTTGGGGGGGTGGGGCCAACGTCCTGACTTTC